Sequencing of this T cell receptor (beta chain) was carried out in a study of regulatory T cells in long-lasting Graves disease. At the level of the study: The study enrolled newly diagnosed Graves' patients on antithyroid drugs under 3 months. General observations from the study: Those with persistent Graves' had less TCR diversity than newly diagnosed patients. The study found TRBV28, TRBJ1-2 and TRBJ2-5 favored in persistent disease.

This CDR3 spans 14 amino acids. V lost 4 bases and J lost 0, with 10 bases in between. Building the TCR beta libraries relied on iRepertoire HTBI primers, and CDR3 regions underwent Arm-PCR. TCRdb called the multiplex PCR reads again in MiXCR, with one record for every CDR3 protein. The sample holds 350,000 to 500,000 distinct CDR3 sequences, around 17% seen once. Described time point: newly diagnosed GD, antithyroid drugs for less than 3 months. PBMCs were the source of the RNA used for TCR sequencing. This clonotype has ten or more counts. Its antigen remains unidentified. These sequences were also reported in another study, on T cells in Graves' hyperthyroidism and ophthalmopathy. That investigation notes: The model's output predicted ophthalmopathy at a median of 6.5 months prior to onset.

The TCR originated in a woman aged 18-35 years with Graves disease. The material was peripheral blood mononuclear cells (PBMCs), obtained at new diagnosis, from a patient treated with antithyroid drugs. The V gene is TRBV12-3 or TRBV12-4, the J gene TRBJ2-7; possibly TRBD1 for D (5 bases). This CDR3 is CASSSRTISYEQYF. The CDR3 DNA reads TGTGCCAGCAGTTCCCGGACAATCTCCTACGAGCAGTACTTC.